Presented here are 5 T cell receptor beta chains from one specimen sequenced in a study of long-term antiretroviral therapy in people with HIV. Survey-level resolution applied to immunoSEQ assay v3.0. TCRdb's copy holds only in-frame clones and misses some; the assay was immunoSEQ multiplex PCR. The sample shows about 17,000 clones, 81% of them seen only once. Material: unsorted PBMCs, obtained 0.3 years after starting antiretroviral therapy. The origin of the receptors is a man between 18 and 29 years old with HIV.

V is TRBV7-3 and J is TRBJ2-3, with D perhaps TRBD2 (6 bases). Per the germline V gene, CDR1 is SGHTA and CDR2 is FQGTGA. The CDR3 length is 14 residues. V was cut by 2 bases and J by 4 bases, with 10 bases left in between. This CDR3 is CASSLSSAADTQYF. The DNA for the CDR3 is TGTGCCAGCAGCTTATCTAGCGCAGCAGATACGCAGTATTTT.

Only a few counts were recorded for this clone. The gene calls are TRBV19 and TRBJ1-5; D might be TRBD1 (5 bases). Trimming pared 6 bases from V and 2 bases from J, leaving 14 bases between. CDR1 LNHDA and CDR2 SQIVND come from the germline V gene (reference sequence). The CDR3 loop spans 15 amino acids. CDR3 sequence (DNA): TGTGCCAGTAGGAGGGACCGAGGAGGCAATCAGCCCCAGCATTTT. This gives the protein CASRRDRGGNQPQHF.

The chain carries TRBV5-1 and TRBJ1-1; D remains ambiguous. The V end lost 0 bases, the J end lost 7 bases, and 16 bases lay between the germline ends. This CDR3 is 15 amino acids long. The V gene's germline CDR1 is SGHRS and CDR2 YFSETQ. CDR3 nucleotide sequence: TGCGCCAGCAGCTTGGGTGGGCGCGGTGACCTTGAAGCTTTCTTT. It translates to CASSLGGRGDLEAFF.

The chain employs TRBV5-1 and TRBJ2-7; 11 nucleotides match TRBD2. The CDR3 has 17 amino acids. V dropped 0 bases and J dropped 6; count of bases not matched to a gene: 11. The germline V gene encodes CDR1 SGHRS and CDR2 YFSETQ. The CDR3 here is CASSLVPLAGGRVEQYF. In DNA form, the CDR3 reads TGCGCCAGCAGCTTGGTGCCGCTAGCGGGGGGCCGGGTCGAGCAGTACTTC.

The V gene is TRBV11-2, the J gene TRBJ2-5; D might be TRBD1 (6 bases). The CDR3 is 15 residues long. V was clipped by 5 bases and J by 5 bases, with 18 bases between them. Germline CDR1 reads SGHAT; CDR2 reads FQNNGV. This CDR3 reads CASSRWTEESETQYF. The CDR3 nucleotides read TGTGCCAGCAGCCGCTGGACAGAGGAGAGTGAGACCCAGTACTTC.